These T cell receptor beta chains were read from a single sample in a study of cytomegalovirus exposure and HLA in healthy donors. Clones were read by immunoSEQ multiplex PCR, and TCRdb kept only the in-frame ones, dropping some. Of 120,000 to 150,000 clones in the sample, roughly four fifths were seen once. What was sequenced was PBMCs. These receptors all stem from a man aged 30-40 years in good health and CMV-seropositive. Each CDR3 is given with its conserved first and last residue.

CDR3 protein: CASSDRDNYYEQYF
V gene: TRBV2

CDR3 protein: CAWSPSGTRKDEQFF
V gene: TRBV30

CDR3 protein: CASSYRQGNQPQHF
V gene: TRBV6-7

CDR3 protein: CASSPRPGVLEQYF
V gene: TRBV18

CDR3 protein: CASSTGQLAEKLFF
V gene: TRBV19

CDR3 protein: CASSVGARGHSGNTIYF
V gene: TRBV9

CDR3 protein: CASSLTVQETQYF
V gene: TRBV7-9

CDR3 protein: CASSYPGLYGYTF
V gene: TRBV6-6

CDR3 protein: CASREGANKEFF
V gene: TRBV28

CDR3 protein: CASSRSGEPYEQYF
V gene: TRBV28

CDR3 protein: CASSGKDWFQETQYF
V gene: TRBV10-2

CDR3 protein: CAWSIRPGGSYGYTF
V gene: TRBV30

CDR3 protein: CASSQLIGQGTYEQYF
V gene: TRBV14

CDR3 protein: CASSLGGVGYTF
V gene: TRBV19